This T cell receptor (beta chain) was found in a study of blood T cell repertoires in COVID-19. Cohort 3 recovery required two negative PCRs, clearance, or symptom resolution. TCRdb's table, derived via immunoSEQ multiplex PCR, lists solely in-frame clones and lacks some. The data contain approximately 290,000 clones, around nine tenths of them seen just once; the ten biggest clones take up 1.1%. Germline V gene sequence: CDR1 MRHNA, CDR2 SNTAGT. CDR3 size: 19 residues. The germline V and J ends were trimmed by 4 bases and 0 bases, with 23 bases remaining between them. This chain uses TRBV6-4 with TRBJ2-3; weak D call: TRBD2 (7 bases). Sequenced input: PBMCs or T cells enriched from blood (not recorded which). This sequence was found in a woman aged 25 to 39 who had recovered from COVID-19. CDR3 residues: CASSAGGQAGSFSTDTQYF. CDR3 coding DNA: TGTGCCAGCAGTGCTGGGGGCCAAGCGGGATCGTTTAGCACAGATACGCAGTATTTT.